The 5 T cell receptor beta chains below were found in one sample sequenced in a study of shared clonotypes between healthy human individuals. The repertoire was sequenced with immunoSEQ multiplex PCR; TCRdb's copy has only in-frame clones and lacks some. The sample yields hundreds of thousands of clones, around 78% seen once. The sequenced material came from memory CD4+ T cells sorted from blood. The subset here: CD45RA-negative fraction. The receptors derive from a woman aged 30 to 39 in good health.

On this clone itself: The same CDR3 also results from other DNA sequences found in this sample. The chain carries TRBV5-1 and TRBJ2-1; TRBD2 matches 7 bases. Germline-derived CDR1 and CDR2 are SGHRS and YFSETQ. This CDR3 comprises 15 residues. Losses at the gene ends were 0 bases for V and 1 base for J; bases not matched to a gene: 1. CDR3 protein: CASSLGSGSYNEQFF. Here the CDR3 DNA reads TGCGCCAGCAGCTTGGGTAGCGGGTCCTACAATGAGCAGTTCTTC.

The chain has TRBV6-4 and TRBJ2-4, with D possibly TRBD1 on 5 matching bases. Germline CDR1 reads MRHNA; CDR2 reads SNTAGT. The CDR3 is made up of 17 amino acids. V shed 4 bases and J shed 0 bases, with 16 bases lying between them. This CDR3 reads CASSGLRGALAKNIQYF. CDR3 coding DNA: TGTGCCAGCAGTGGGCTGCGTGGGGCGCTAGCCAAAAACATTCAGTACTTC.

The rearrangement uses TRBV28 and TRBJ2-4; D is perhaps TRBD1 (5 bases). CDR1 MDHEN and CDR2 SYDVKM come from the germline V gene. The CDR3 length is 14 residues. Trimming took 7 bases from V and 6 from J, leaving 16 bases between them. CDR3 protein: CASTRTSTLNIQYF. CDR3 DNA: TGTGCCAGCACCCGGACATCAACACTAAACATTCAGTACTTC.

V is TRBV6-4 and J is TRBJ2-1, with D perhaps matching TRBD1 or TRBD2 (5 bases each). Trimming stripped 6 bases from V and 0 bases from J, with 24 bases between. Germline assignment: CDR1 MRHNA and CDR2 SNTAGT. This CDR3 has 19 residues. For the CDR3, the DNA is TGTGCCAGCAGGAGTAAGGAGAAGAAGAGGGGCGGCTCCTACAATGAGCAGTTCTTC. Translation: CASRSKEKKRGGSYNEQFF.

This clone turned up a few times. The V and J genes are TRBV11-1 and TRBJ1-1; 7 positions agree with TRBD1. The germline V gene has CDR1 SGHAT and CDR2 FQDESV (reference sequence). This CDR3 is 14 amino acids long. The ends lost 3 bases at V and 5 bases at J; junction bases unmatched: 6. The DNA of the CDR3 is TGTGCCAGCAGCTTCTCTGACAGGGCTACTGAAGCTTTCTTT. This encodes CASSFSDRATEAFF.